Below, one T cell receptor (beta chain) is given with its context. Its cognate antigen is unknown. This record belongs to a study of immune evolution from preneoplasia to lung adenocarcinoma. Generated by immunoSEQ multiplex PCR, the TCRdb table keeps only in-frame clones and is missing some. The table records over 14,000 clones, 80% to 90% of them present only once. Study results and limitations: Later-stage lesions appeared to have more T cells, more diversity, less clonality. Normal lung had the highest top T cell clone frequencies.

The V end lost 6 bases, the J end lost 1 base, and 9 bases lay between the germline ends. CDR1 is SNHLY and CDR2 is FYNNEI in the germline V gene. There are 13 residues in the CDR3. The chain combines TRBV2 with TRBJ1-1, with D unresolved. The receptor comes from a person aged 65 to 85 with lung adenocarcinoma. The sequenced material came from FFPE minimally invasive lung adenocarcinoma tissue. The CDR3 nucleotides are TGTGCCAGCAGGGTTACAGCGAACACTGAAGCTTTCTTT. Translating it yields CASRVTANTEAFF.